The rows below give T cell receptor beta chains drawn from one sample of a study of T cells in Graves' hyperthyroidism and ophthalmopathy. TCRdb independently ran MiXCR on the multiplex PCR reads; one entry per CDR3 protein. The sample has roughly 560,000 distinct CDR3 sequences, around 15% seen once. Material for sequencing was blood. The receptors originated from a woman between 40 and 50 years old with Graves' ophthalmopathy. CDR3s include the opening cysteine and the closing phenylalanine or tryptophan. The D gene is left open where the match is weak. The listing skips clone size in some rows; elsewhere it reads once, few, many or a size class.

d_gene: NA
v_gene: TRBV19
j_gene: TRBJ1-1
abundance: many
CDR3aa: CASRIQESTEAFF
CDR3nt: TGTGCCAGTAGAATACAGGAGAGCACTGAAGCTTTCTTT

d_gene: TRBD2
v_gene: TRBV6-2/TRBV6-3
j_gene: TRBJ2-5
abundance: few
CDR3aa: CASIPGLAGETQYF
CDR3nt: TGTGCCAGTATACCGGGACTAGCGGGTGAGACCCAGTACTTC

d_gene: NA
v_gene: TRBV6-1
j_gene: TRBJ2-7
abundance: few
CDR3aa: CASRDSYGEQYF
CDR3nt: TGTGCCAGCAGGGACAGTTACGGCGAGCAGTACTTC

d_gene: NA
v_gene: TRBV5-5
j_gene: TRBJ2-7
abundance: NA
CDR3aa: CASSLTTLTYEQYF
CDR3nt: TGTGCCAGCAGCTTGACGACACTGACGTACGAGCAGTACTTC

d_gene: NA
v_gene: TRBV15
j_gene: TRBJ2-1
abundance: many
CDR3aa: CATSRDRVATNEQFF
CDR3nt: TGTGCCACCAGCAGAGATCGGGTAGCGACGAATGAGCAGTTCTTC

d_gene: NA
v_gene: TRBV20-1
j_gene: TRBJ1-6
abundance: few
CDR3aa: CSARAPIDRNSPLHF
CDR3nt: TGCAGTGCTAGAGCGCCTATCGACAGGAACTCACCCCTCCACTTT

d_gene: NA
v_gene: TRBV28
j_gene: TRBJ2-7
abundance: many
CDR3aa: CASGPDGGRSYEQYF
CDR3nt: TGTGCCAGCGGCCCCGATGGAGGTCGTAGCTACGAGCAGTACTTC

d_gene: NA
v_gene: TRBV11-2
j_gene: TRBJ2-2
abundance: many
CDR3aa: CASSLGSAANTGELFF
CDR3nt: TGTGCCAGCAGCTTAGGTTCCGCGGCGAACACCGGGGAGCTGTTTTTT

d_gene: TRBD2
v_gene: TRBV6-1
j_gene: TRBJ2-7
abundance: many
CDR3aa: CASNQISGRAGEQYF
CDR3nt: TGTGCCAGCAACCAGATTAGCGGGAGGGCCGGGGAGCAGTACTTC

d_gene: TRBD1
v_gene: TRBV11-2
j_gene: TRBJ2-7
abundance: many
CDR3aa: CASSPSDRHADYEQYF
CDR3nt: TGTGCCAGCAGCCCGTCGGACAGGCACGCCGATTACGAGCAGTACTTC

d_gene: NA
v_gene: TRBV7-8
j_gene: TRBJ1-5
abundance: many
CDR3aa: CASSLWPPGRSSNQPQHF
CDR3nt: TGTGCCAGCAGCTTGTGGCCTCCGGGACGTTCGAGCAATCAGCCCCAGCATTTT

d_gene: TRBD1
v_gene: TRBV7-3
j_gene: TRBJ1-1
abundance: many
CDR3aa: CASSLGGGADTEAFF
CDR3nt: TGTGCCAGCAGCTTGGGAGGGGGCGCGGACACTGAAGCTTTCTTT

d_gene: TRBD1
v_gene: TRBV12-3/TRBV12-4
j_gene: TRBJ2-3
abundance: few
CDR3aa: CASKGGHEYF
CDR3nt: TGTGCCAGCAAAGGGGGCCATGAGTATTTT

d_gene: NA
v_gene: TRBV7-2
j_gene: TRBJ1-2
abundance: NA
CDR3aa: CASSLFRGAGYGYTF
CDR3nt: TGTGCCAGCAGCTTATTCAGGGGAGCGGGCTATGGCTACACCTTC

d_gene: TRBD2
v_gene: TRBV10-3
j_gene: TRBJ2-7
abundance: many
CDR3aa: CAISGGSGSDEQYF
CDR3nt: TGTGCCATCAGTGGTGGTAGCGGGAGTGACGAGCAGTACTTC

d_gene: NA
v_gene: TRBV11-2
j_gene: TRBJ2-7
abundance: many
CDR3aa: CASSRTRYSLSSYEQYF
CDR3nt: TGTGCCAGCAGCCGCACTCGCTATAGTTTGAGCTCCTACGAGCAGTACTTC

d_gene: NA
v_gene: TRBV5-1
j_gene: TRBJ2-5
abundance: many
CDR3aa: CASSFVRAGETQYF
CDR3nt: TGCGCCAGCAGCTTTGTCAGGGCGGGAGAGACCCAGTACTTC

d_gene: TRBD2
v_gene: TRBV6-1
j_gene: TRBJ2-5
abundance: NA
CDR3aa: CASRPSGGGETQYF
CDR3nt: TGTGCCAGCAGGCCAAGTGGGGGGGGGGAGACCCAGTACTTC

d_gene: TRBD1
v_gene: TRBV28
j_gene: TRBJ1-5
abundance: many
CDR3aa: CASADRGWGPQHF
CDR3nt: TGTGCCAGCGCCGACAGGGGATGGGGGCCCCAGCATTTT

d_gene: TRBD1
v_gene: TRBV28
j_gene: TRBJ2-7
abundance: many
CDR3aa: CASSSGQGVSYEQYF
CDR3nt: TGTGCCAGCAGTTCTGGACAGGGGGTGTCGTACGAGCAGTACTTC

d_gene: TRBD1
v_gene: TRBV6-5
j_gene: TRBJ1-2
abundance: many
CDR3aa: CASSYGQGIVYGYTF
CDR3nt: TGTGCCAGCAGTTACGGACAGGGGATCGTCTATGGCTACACCTTC

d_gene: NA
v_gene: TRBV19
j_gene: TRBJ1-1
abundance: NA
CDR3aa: CASSPVNFNTEAFF
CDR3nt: TGTGCCAGTAGTCCAGTGAATTTCAACACTGAAGCTTTCTTT